Given below is one TCR beta chain in context. Its antigen is still unknown. The method was immunoSEQ multiplex PCR; TCRdb's version includes in-frame clones alone and lacks a portion of them. This repertoire shows around 250,000 clones, 70% found once; its top ten account for 15% to 17%. The data were obtained in a study of cytotoxic CD8 clonotypes in ibrutinib-treated CLL. Broader study findings: Clonality was higher at baseline than in age-matched healthy donors and tracked circulating CD8+ T-cell counts. Clonality climbed at ibrutinib response, then dropped toward baseline at progression.

V shed 5 bases and J shed 2 bases, with 13 bases lying between them. This CDR3 spans 15 amino acids. The germline V gene has CDR1 SGHRS and CDR2 YFSETQ. The sample was PBMCs, taken after 24 months of ibrutinib treatment. The sequence was obtained from a human donor with chronic lymphocytic leukemia. V is TRBV5-1 and J is TRBJ2-2; D gene unclear. CDR3 in DNA: TGCGCCAGCAGACGAACTGGTCTTAACACCGGGGAGCTGTTTTTT. This translates into CASRRTGLNTGELFF. The full variable domain, completed using reference TRBV5-1 and TRBJ2-2, is KAGVTQTPRYLIKTRGQQVTLSCSPISGHRSVSWYQQTPGQGLQFLFEYFSETQRNKGNFPGRFSGRQFSNSRSEMNVSTLELGDSALYLCASRRTGLNTGELFFGEGSRLTVL.